The 5 T cell receptor beta chains given below trace back to one sample, sequenced in a study of identical twins. TCRdb independently ran MiXCR on the 5' RACE reads; one entry per CDR3 protein. Of 1.5 million to 2 million distinct CDR3 sequences detected, less than 40% appear once; the ten largest clones hold roughly 0.3%. The source material was cord blood. The receptors were gathered from a newborn girl in good health.

The rearrangement joins TRBV28 to TRBJ2-1; 11 bases fit TRBD2. Looked up from germline, CDR1 is MDHEN and CDR2 is SYDVKM. V shed 2 bases and J 15 bases; nucleotides not matched to a gene: 9. The length of the CDR3 is 14 residues. CDR3 region: CASSLPTSGRIRFF. The CDR3 nucleotides read TGTGCCAGCAGTTTACCAACTAGCGGGAGAATCCGGTTCTTC. Based on the CDR3 plus reference TRBV28 and TRBJ2-1, the full variable domain is DVKVTQSSRYLVKRTGEKVFLECVQDMDHENMFWYRQDPGLGLRLIYFSYDVKMKEKGDIPEGYSVSREKKERFSLILESASTNQTSMYLCASSLPTSGRIRFFGPGTRLTVL.

This clonotype was recorded a few times. The chain joins TRBV5-1 to TRBJ2-7; a possible D gene is TRBD1 (5 bases). V lost 4 bases, J lost 4 bases, and 12 bases lay in between. Per the germline V gene, CDR1 is SGHRS and CDR2 is YFSETQ. The CDR3 is made up of 13 amino acids. This CDR3 is CASSAPGFYEQYF. CDR3 nucleotide sequence: TGCGCCAGCAGCGCCCCAGGGTTTTACGAGCAGTACTTC.

The chain has TRBV20-1 and TRBJ2-7; a weak D match, TRBD2 (6 bases). The CDR3 contains 14 residues. CDR1 and CDR2 (germline): DFQATT, SNEGSKA (reference sequence). Trimming took 3 bases from V and 0 from J, leaving 12 bases between them. The DNA of the CDR3 is TGCAGTGCTAGTAGGCAGGGACTCTCCTACGAGCAGTACTTC. This sequence encodes CSASRQGLSYEQYF.

This clonotype was counted a few times. The rearrangement uses TRBV6-1 and TRBJ1-1; D is undetermined. Germline loops: CDR1 MNHNS, CDR2 SASEGT. Trimming took 0 bases from V and 7 from J, leaving 9 bases between them. This CDR3 contains 13 residues. CDR3 protein: CASSEAPYFEAFF. CDR3 nucleotide sequence: TGTGCCAGCAGTGAAGCGCCTTATTTTGAAGCTTTCTTT.

This clonotype has more than one count but fewer than ten. The chain uses TRBV5-1 and TRBJ1-2, with TRBD1 matching over 7 bases. Germline V lookup: CDR1 SGHRS, CDR2 YFSETQ. The CDR3 is 14 residues long. V trimming: 2 bases; J trimming: 8 bases; junction bases outside the gene matches: 9. The CDR3, as DNA: TGCGCCAGCAGCTTAACGACAGGGAGGGAAGGCTACACCTTC. Translated: CASSLTTGREGYTF.